This TCR beta chain emerged from a study of blood T cell repertoires in COVID-19. The wider study: Spain, Italy and the United States supplied samples that represented acute and convalescent COVID-19.

Germline CDR1 SGHDN, CDR2 FVKESK. This CDR3 contains 14 residues. The V and J ends lost 8 bases and 0 bases, in that order; junction bases with no gene match: 4. Profiling relied on immunoSEQ multiplex PCR, and the TCRdb table lists in-frame clones only, not all of them. The sample yields approximately 220,000 clones, around 86% seen once. Only one count was recorded for this clone. The sequence came from a man aged 55 to 70 with acute or convalescent COVID-19. The chain employs TRBV14 and TRBJ2-7; 10 bases are shared with TRBD1. The sample was peripheral blood. For the CDR3, the DNA is TGTGCCAGCCAGGACAGGGGGAGCTCCTACGAGCAGTACTTC. Encoded protein: CASQDRGSSYEQYF.